These T cell receptor beta chains were read from a single sample in a study of T cells expressing NK-cell markers. Each CDR3 protein gets one entry in TCRdb, which reprocessed the 5' RACE reads and gives no DNA. The ten top clones account for roughly 10%, within a sample of around 380,000 distinct CDR3 sequences. Source material: blood T cells: a sorted CD56 or NKG2C T cell subset, CD4+ or CD8+ T cells, or bulk PBMC T cells (not recorded which). The receptors derive from a woman between 45 and 60 years old in good health. Each CDR3 is given with its conserved first and last residue. The order of the fields is V gene, J gene, CDR3 protein.

v_call: TRBV18; j_call: TRBJ2-2; cdr3_aa: CASSPQMLAGNTGELFF
v_call: TRBV27; j_call: TRBJ2-2; cdr3_aa: CASSLSPFYLNTGELFF
v_call: TRBV11-2; j_call: TRBJ2-5; cdr3_aa: CASSGDQTSGVRKTQYF
v_call: TRBV2; j_call: TRBJ1-1; cdr3_aa: CASSERPGSPDEAFF
v_call: TRBV6-6; j_call: TRBJ2-1; cdr3_aa: CASSYLAGIDNEQFF
v_call: TRBV12-3/TRBV12-4; j_call: TRBJ2-1; cdr3_aa: CASSLKGKLTQFF
v_call: TRBV29-1; j_call: TRBJ1-5; cdr3_aa: CSASVIEGQPQHF
v_call: TRBV20-1; j_call: TRBJ2-4; cdr3_aa: CSASEGRGKNIQYF
v_call: TRBV12-3/TRBV12-4; j_call: TRBJ1-1; cdr3_aa: CASSLGVVTEAFF
v_call: TRBV20-1; j_call: TRBJ2-7; cdr3_aa: CSASQRKSSYEQYF
v_call: TRBV5-1; j_call: TRBJ2-7; cdr3_aa: CASSLRRGGEQYF
v_call: TRBV2; j_call: TRBJ2-3; cdr3_aa: CASNRDRTDTQYF
v_call: TRBV12-3/TRBV12-4; j_call: TRBJ2-2; cdr3_aa: CASLPRGSPTGELFF
v_call: TRBV27; j_call: TRBJ1-6; cdr3_aa: CASSVREGKGSPLHF
v_call: TRBV7-9; j_call: TRBJ2-7; cdr3_aa: CASSPGLAGQPYEQYF
v_call: TRBV19; j_call: TRBJ2-3; cdr3_aa: CASHIPNTDTQYF
v_call: TRBV5-1; j_call: TRBJ2-1; cdr3_aa: CASVLAGTNEQFF
v_call: TRBV6-5; j_call: TRBJ2-3; cdr3_aa: CASSRRQTSSTDTQYF
v_call: TRBV10-3; j_call: TRBJ1-3; cdr3_aa: CAISAWGSGNTIYF
v_call: TRBV27; j_call: TRBJ2-5; cdr3_aa: CASSFTRVRQETQYF
v_call: TRBV29-1; j_call: TRBJ2-5; cdr3_aa: CSVGPIQETQYF
v_call: TRBV2; j_call: TRBJ1-2; cdr3_aa: CATGQGANYGYTF
v_call: TRBV20-1; j_call: TRBJ2-1; cdr3_aa: CSVPGSGGTRKRAYNEQFF
v_call: TRBV4-1; j_call: TRBJ2-5; cdr3_aa: CASSQGGLGVRETQYF
v_call: TRBV5-4; j_call: TRBJ2-5; cdr3_aa: CASSSVDAGTQETQYF
v_call: TRBV12-3/TRBV12-4; j_call: TRBJ2-5; cdr3_aa: CASSHLAGIEETQYF
v_call: TRBV12-3/TRBV12-4; j_call: TRBJ1-6; cdr3_aa: CASSFERSMSPLHF
v_call: TRBV15; j_call: TRBJ1-5; cdr3_aa: CATSKGRGNQPQHF
v_call: TRBV4-1; j_call: TRBJ2-1; cdr3_aa: CASSQETASGSYNEQFF
v_call: TRBV4-1; j_call: TRBJ2-1; cdr3_aa: CASSQADGARGVWGQFF
v_call: TRBV5-1; j_call: TRBJ2-1; cdr3_aa: CASSLTGGAYNEQFF
v_call: TRBV11-2; j_call: TRBJ2-2; cdr3_aa: CASSFFRGNTGELFF
v_call: TRBV4-1; j_call: TRBJ2-3; cdr3_aa: CASSQDLQKDTQYF
v_call: TRBV28; j_call: TRBJ2-1; cdr3_aa: CASIVAGQGPSVQFF
v_call: TRBV7-8; j_call: TRBJ2-5; cdr3_aa: CASSSSGTGYGETQYF
v_call: TRBV12-3/TRBV12-4; j_call: TRBJ1-5; cdr3_aa: CASSNPGGNQPQHF
v_call: TRBV28; j_call: TRBJ1-2; cdr3_aa: CASSLGGSGYTF
v_call: TRBV20-1; j_call: TRBJ2-3; cdr3_aa: CSAKLSTDTQYF
v_call: TRBV5-6; j_call: TRBJ2-4; cdr3_aa: CASSGTGGASKNIQYF
v_call: TRBV11-2; j_call: TRBJ2-2; cdr3_aa: CASRTINTGELFF
v_call: TRBV18; j_call: TRBJ1-5; cdr3_aa: CASSPEIDQPQHF
v_call: TRBV12-5; j_call: TRBJ2-1; cdr3_aa: CASGLGGTGNEQFF
v_call: TRBV24-1; j_call: TRBJ1-1; cdr3_aa: CATSLRGNTEAFF
v_call: TRBV5-1; j_call: TRBJ2-1; cdr3_aa: CASSFTSGSSYNEQFF
v_call: TRBV12-3/TRBV12-4; j_call: TRBJ2-5; cdr3_aa: CASSPQGEETQYF